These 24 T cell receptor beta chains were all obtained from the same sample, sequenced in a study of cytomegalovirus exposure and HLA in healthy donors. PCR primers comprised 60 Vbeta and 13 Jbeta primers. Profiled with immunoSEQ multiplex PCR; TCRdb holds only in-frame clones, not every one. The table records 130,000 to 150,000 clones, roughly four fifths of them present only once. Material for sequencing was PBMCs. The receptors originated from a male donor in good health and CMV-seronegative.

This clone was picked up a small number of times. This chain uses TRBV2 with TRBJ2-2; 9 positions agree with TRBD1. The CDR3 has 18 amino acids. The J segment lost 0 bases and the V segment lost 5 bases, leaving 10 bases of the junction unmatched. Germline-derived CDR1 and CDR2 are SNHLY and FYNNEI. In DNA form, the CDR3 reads TGTGCCAGCAGTCCATTACCCGGGACAGGGACGAACACCGGGGAGCTGTTTTTT. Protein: CASSPLPGTGTNTGELFF.

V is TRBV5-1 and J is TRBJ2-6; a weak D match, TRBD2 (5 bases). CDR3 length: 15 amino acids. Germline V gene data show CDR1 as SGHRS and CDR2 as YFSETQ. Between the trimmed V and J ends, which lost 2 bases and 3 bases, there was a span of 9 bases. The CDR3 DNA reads TGCGCCAGCAGCTTCGGCGGAGGTGGGGCCAACGTCCTGACTTTC. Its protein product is CASSFGGGGANVLTF.

CDR3 DNA: TGTGCCAGCAGCGATGGGACTAGCGGGCCGGGGGCAGATACGCAGTATTTT. It specifies CASSDGTSGPGADTQYF. The chain employs TRBV9 and TRBJ2-3, with 12 nucleotides matching TRBD2. This CDR3 is 17 amino acids long. Germline V CDR1 and CDR2: SGDLS, YYNGEE. V shed 3 bases, J shed 4 bases, and the junction held 9 bases outside the gene matches.

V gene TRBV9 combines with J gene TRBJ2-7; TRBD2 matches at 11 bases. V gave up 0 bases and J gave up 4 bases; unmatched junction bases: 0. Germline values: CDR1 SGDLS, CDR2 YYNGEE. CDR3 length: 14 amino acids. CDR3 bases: TGTGCCAGCAGCGTAGGGACTAGCGGGTACGAGCAGTACTTC. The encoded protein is CASSVGTSGYEQYF.

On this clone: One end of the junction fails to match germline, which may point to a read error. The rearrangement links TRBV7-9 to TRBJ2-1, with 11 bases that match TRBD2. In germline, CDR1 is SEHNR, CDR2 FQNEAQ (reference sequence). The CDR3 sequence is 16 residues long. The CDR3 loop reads CSSSVPSGGSDNEQFF. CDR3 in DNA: TGTTCCAGCAGCGTGCCTAGCGGGGGGTCCGACAATGAGCAGTTCTTC.

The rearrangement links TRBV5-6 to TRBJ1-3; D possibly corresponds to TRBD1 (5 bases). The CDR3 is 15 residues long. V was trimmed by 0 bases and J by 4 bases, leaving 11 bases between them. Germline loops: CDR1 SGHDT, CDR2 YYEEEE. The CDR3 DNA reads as TGTGCCAGCAGCTTGGTAGGGGCGAAGGGAAACACCATATATTTT. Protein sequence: CASSLVGAKGNTIYF.

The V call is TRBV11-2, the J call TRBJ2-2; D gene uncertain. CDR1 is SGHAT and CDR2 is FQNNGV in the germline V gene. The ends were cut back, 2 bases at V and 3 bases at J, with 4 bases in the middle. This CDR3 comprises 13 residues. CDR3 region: CASSLSYTGELFF. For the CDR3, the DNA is TGTGCCAGCAGCTTATCGTACACCGGGGAGCTGTTTTTT.

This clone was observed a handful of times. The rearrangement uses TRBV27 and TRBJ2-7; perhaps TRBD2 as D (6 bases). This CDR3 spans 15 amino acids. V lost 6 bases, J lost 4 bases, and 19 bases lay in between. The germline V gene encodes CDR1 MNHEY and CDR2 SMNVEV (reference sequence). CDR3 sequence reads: CASSLTSSAFYEQYF. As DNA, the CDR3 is TGTGCCAGCAGCCTTACTAGCTCCGCTTTTTACGAGCAGTACTTC.

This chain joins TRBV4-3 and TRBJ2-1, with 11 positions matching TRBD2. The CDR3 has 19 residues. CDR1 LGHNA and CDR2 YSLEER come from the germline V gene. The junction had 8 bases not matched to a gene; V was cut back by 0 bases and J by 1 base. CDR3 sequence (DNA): TGCGCCAGCAGCCAAGACCTAGCGGGAGGTTTAAGGTCCTACAATGAGCAGTTCTTC. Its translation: CASSQDLAGGLRSYNEQFF.

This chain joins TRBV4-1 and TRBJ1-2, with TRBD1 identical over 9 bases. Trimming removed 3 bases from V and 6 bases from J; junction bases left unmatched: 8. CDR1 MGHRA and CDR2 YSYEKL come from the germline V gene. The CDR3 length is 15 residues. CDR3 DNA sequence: TGCGCCAGCAGCCAGCTCCCGGGACAGGGCGATGGCTACACCTTC. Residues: CASSQLPGQGDGYTF.

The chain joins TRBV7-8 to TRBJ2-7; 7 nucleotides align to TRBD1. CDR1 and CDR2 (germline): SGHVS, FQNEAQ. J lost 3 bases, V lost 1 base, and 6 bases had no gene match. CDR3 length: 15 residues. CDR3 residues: CASSLEPGGDYEQYF. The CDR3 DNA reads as TGTGCCAGCAGCTTAGAACCAGGGGGTGACTACGAGCAGTACTTC.

The CDR3 DNA is TGTGCCAGTAGTATAGGACTAGCGGGGGCAGTCCAAGAGACCCAGTACTTC. The encoded protein is CASSIGLAGAVQETQYF. The rearrangement joins TRBV19 to TRBJ2-5, with TRBD2 matching over 12 bases. V shed 1 base and J 1 base; nucleotides not matched to a gene: 4. Germline V gives CDR1 LNHDA, CDR2 SQIVND (reference sequence). The CDR3 extends over 17 amino acids.

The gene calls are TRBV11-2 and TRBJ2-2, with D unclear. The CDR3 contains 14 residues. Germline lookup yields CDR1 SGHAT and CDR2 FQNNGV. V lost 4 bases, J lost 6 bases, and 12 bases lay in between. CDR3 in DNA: TGTGCCAGCAGCTCCCCAGAGGCGGCCGGGGAGCTGTTTTTT. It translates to CASSSPEAAGELFF.

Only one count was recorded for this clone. CDR3 sequence reads: CASSTRDSSNQPQHF. The CDR3 region has the DNA TGTGCCAGCAGTACCAGGGACAGTAGCAATCAGCCCCAGCATTTT. The genes are TRBV6-5 and TRBJ1-5, with 7 nucleotides matching TRBD1. Germline V gene lookup returns CDR1 MNHEY and CDR2 SVGAGI. This CDR3 is 15 amino acids long. V was pared by 5 bases and J by 0 bases, with 4 bases of the junction left unmatched.

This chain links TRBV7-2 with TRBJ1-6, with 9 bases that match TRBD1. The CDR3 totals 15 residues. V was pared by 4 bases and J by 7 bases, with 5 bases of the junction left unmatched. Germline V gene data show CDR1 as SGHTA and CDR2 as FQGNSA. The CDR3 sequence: CASSYRDRVNSPLHF. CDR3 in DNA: TGTGCCAGCAGCTACCGGGACAGGGTGAATTCACCCCTCCACTTT.

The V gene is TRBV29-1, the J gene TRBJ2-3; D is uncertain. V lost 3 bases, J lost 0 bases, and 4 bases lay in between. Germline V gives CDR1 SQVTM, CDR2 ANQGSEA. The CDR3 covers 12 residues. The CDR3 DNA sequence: TGCAGCGTTGAGGCTAGCACAGATACGCAGTATTTT. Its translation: CSVEASTDTQYF.

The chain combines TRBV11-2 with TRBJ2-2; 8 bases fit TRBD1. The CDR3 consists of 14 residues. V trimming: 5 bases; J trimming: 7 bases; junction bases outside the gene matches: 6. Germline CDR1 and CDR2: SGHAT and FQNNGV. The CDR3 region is CASSSRGHNGELFF. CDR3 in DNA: TGTGCCAGCAGCAGCAGGGGGCATAACGGGGAGCTGTTTTTT.

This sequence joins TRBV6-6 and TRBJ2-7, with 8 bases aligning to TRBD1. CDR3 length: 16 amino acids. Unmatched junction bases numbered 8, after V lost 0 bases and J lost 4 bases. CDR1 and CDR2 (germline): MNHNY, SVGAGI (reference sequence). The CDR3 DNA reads TGTGCCAGCAGTTACTCAAAGGGACAGGAGGAATACGAGCAGTACTTC. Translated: CASSYSKGQEEYEQYF.

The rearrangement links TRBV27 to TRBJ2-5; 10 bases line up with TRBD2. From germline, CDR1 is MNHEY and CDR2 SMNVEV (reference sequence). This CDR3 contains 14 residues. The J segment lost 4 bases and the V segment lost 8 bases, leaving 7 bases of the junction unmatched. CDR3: CASLPLAGGETQYF. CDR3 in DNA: TGTGCCAGCCTACCCTTAGCGGGAGGAGAGACCCAGTACTTC.

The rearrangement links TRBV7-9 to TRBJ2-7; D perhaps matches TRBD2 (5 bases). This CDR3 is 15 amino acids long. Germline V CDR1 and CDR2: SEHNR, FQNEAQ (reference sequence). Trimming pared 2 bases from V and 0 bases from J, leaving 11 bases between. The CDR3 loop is CASSLKGRDSYEQYF. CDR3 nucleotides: TGTGCCAGCAGCTTAAAGGGCCGGGACTCCTACGAGCAGTACTTC. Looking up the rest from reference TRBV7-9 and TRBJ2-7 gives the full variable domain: DTGVSQNPRHKITKRGQNVTFRCDPISEHNRLYWYRQTLGQGPEFLTYFQNEAQLEKSRLLSDRFSAERPKGSFSTLEIQRTEQGDSAMYLCASSLKGRDSYEQYFGPGTRLTVT.

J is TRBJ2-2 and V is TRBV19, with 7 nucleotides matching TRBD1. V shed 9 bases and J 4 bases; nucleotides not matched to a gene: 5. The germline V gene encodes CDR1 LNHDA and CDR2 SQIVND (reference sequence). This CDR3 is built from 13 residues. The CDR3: CASLGQSTGELFF. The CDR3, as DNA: TGTGCCAGCTTGGGACAGTCCACCGGGGAGCTGTTTTTT. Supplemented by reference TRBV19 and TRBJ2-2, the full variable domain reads DGGITQSPKYLFRKEGQNVTLSCEQNLNHDAMYWYRQDPGQGLRLIYYSQIVNDFQKGDIAEGYSVSREKKESFPLTVTSAQKNPTAFYLCASLGQSTGELFFGEGSRLTVL.

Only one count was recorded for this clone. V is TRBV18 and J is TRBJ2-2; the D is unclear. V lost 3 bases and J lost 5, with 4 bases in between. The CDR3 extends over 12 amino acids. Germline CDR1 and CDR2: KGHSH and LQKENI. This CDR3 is CASSPQTGELFF. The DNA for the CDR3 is TGTGCCAGCTCACCCCAAACCGGGGAGCTGTTTTTT. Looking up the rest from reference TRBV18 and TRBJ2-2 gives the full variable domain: NAGVMQNPRHLVRRRGQEARLRCSPMKGHSHVYWYRQLPEEGLKFMVYLQKENIIDESGMPKERFSAEFPKEGPSILRIQQVVRGDSAAYFCASSPQTGELFFGEGSRLTVL.

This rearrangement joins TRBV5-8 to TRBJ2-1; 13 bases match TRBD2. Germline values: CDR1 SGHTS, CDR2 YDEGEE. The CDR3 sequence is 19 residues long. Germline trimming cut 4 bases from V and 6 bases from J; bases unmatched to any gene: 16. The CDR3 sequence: CASSIIIGTSGKFRNEQFF. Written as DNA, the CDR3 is TGTGCCAGCAGCATAATAATAGGGACTAGCGGGAAATTTCGCAATGAGCAGTTCTTC.

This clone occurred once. Here the CDR3 DNA reads TGTGCCAGCAGCTCCGGACAGAGCACCGGGGAGCTGTTTTTT. Translation: CASSSGQSTGELFF. The rearrangement joins TRBV5-4 to TRBJ2-2; weak D call: TRBD1 (6 bases). Trimming stripped 3 bases from V and 4 bases from J, with 10 bases between. Germline V gives CDR1 SGHNT, CDR2 YYREEE (reference sequence). The CDR3 is 14 residues long.